These 10 T cell receptor beta chains were all obtained from the same sample, sequenced in a study of T cell repertoires in cytomegalovirus infection. TCRdb processed the reads anew with MiXCR; each CDR3 protein has one entry. Of 45,000 to 55,000 distinct CDR3 sequences in the sample, roughly 19% were seen once. Their specific antigens are unknown. The sample in question was CD8+ T cells from cultured PBMCs, obtained from culture after CMV antigen stimulation. Source of these receptors: a human donor in good health (CMV status not recorded). Some clones in this sample may be carry-over from other donors' samples.

The CDR3 DNA reads TGTGCCCACAGGGGAGTGAACTATGGCTACACCTTC. As protein: CAHRGVNYGYTF. The rearrangement uses TRBV30 and TRBJ1-2; 7 nucleotides agree with TRBD1. Germline CDR1 is GTSNPN and CDR2 is SVGIG (reference sequence). After removal of 8 bases from V and 2 bases from J, the junction contained 5 bases not matched to a gene. The CDR3 covers 12 residues.

The chain employs TRBV6-1 and TRBJ1-1; 8 nucleotides align to TRBD1. The V and J ends lost 3 bases and 2 bases, in that order; junction bases with no gene match: 2. Germline CDR1 MNHNS, CDR2 SASEGT. The CDR3 consists of 14 residues. The CDR3 nucleotides read TGTGCCAGCAGTGAGGGACAGGCAAACACTGAAGCTTTCTTT. This sequence encodes CASSEGQANTEAFF.

Written as DNA, the CDR3 is TGTGCTAGTGGTTTGGAAGCGGGAGAACGCACAGATACGCAGTATTTT. It yields the protein CASGLEAGERTDTQYF. V usage is TRBV12-5 and J usage is TRBJ2-3; TRBD2 agrees at 8 bases. In germline, CDR1 is LGHNT, CDR2 FRNRAP. The CDR3 loop spans 16 amino acids. The V gene end was trimmed by 1 base and the J gene end by 1 base; junction bases not matched to a gene: 4.

The chain is built from TRBV6-6 and TRBJ2-1, with TRBD1 as a possible D gene (6 bases). V was clipped by 5 bases and J by 0 bases, with 14 bases between them. This CDR3 region has 16 residues. Germline CDR1 and CDR2: MNHNY and SVGAGI (reference sequence). CDR3 nucleotide sequence: TGTGCCAGCAGTCCCCAACAGGGTAGCTCCTACAATGAGCAGTTCTTC. It codes for CASSPQQGSSYNEQFF.

This clonotype was detected many times. The rearrangement joins TRBV20-1 to TRBJ2-3, with 11 positions matching TRBD2. This CDR3 is built from 15 residues. CDR1 and CDR2 from the germline V gene are DFQATT and SNEGSKA (reference sequence). The trim removed 5 bases at V and 5 bases at J, leaving 9 bases unmatched. CDR3 residues: CSAVIAGGPIDTQYF. As DNA, the CDR3 is TGCAGTGCTGTTATAGCGGGGGGGCCGATAGATACGCAGTATTTT.

This chain joins TRBV20-1 and TRBJ2-7; D not certain. The ends were cut back, 6 bases at V and 3 bases at J, with 15 bases in the middle. This CDR3 spans 13 amino acids. The germline gives CDR1 DFQATT, CDR2 SNEGSKA (reference sequence). CDR3 in amino acids: CSARLLDGYEQYF. The CDR3 DNA sequence: TGCAGTGCCCGCCTCCTGGACGGCTACGAGCAGTACTTC.

The chain combines TRBV12-3 or TRBV12-4 with TRBJ2-1; no clear D. V was clipped by 4 bases and J by 8 bases, with 15 bases between them. CDR3 length: 14 residues. CDR3 nucleotide sequence: TGTGCCAGCAGTTCCCCCGATGCGCGCCATGAGCAGTTCTTC. Encoded protein: CASSSPDARHEQFF.

The chain employs TRBV6-2 or TRBV6-3 and TRBJ2-2; D is ambiguous. The CDR3 consists of 15 residues. CDR1 and CDR2 (germline): MNHEY, SVGEGT. Trimming shortened V by 4 bases and J by 1 base, and 10 bases separated the two germline ends. CDR3 amino acids: CASSFRLENTGELFF. The CDR3, as DNA: TGTGCCAGCAGTTTTAGGCTAGAGAACACCGGGGAGCTGTTTTTT.

This clonotype was recorded at least ten times. This CDR3 is CASRDPRGIPGNTIYF. CDR3 sequence (DNA): TGTGCCAGCAGGGACCCCAGGGGAATTCCTGGAAACACCATATATTTT. The J gene is TRBJ1-3, the V gene TRBV12-3 or TRBV12-4, with TRBD1 as a possible D gene (6 bases). With 6 bases removed from V and 2 bases from J, the gap between germline ends came to 17 bases. The length of the CDR3 is 16 residues.

This clonotype was recorded many times. The gene calls are TRBV6-5 and TRBJ2-3; TRBD2 agrees at 11 bases. After removal of 11 bases from V and 3 bases from J, the junction contained 10 bases not matched to a gene. Germline CDR1 is MNHEY and CDR2 is SVGAGI. The CDR3 spans 15 residues. CDR3 region: CASGGLAGGTDTQYF. DNA for the CDR3: TGTGCCTCCGGGGGTCTAGCGGGAGGAACAGATACGCAGTATTTT.